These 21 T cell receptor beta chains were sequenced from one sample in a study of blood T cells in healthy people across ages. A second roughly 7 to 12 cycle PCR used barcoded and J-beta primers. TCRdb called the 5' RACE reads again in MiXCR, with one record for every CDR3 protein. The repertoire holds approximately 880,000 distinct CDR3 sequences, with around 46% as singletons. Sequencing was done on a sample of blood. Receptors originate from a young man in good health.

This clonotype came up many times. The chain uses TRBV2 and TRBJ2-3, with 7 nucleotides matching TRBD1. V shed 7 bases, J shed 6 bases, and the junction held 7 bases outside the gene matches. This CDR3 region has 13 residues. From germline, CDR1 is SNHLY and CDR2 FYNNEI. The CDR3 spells CASKGAAQDTQYF. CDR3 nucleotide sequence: TGTGCCAGCAAGGGGGCCGCGCAGGATACGCAGTATTTT.

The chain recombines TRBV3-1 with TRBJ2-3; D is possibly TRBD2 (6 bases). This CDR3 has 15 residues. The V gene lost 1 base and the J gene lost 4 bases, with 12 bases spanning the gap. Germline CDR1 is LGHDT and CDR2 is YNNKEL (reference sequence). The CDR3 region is CASSQGLTRADTQYF. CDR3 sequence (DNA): TGTGCCAGCAGCCAAGGCCTGACTAGGGCAGATACGCAGTATTTT.

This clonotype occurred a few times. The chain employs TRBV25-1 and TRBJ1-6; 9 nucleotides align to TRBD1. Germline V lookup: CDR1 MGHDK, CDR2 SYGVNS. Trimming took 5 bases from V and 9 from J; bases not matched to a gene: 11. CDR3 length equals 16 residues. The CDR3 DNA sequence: TGTGCCAGCAGTCCGCCGGGACAGGGATTAAGTTCACCCCTCCACTTT. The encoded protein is CASSPPGQGLSSPLHF.

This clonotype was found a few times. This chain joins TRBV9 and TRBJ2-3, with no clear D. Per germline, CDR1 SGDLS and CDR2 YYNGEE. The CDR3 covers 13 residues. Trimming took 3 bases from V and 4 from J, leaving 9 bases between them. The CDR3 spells CASSADWADTQYF. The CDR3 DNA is TGTGCCAGCAGCGCCGACTGGGCAGATACGCAGTATTTT.

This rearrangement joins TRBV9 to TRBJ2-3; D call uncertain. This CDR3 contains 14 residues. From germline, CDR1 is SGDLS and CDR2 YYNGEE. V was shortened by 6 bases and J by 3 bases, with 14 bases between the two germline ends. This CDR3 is CASNSGISTDTQYF. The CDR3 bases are TGTGCCAGCAACTCTGGGATCTCAACAGATACGCAGTATTTT.

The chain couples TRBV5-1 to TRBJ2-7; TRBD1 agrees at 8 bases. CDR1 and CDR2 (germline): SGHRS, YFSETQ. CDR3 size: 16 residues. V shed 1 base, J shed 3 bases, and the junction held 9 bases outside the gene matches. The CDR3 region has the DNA TGCGCCAGCAGCTTGCGGAACAGGGGGGCGATCTACGAGCAGTACTTC. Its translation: CASSLRNRGAIYEQYF.

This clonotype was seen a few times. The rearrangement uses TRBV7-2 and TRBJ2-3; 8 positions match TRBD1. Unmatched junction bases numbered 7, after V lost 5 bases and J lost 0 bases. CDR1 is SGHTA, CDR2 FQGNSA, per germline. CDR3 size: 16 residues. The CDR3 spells CASSQLGQGSTDTQYF. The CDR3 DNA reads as TGTGCCAGCAGCCAACTTGGACAGGGTAGCACAGATACGCAGTATTTT.

The CDR3 loop reads CASSFAGVSADTQYF. In nucleotides, the CDR3 is TGTGCCAGCAGCTTTGCCGGGGTCAGTGCAGATACGCAGTATTTT. The chain couples TRBV7-2 to TRBJ2-3, with D perhaps TRBD2 (5 bases). The germline CDR1 and CDR2 sequences are SGHTA and FQGNSA. V dropped 3 bases and J dropped 4 bases, with 14 bases sitting between them. CDR3 length: 15 residues.

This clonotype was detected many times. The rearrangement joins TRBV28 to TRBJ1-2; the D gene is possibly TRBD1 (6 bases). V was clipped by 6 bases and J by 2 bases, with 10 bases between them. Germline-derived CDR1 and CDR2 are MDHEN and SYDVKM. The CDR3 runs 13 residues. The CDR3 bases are TGTGCCAGCAGGGGGGGCCTAAACTATGGCTACACCTTC. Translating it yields CASRGGLNYGYTF.

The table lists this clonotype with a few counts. The CDR3 reads CASSWEAGYTF. The CDR3 DNA is TGTGCCAGCAGCTGGGAGGCCGGCTACACCTTC. The rearrangement uses TRBV5-6 and TRBJ1-2; D is unresolved. The germline V and J ends were trimmed by 3 bases and 8 bases, with 8 bases remaining between them. The CDR3 runs 11 residues. The germline V gene has CDR1 SGHDT and CDR2 YYEEEE.

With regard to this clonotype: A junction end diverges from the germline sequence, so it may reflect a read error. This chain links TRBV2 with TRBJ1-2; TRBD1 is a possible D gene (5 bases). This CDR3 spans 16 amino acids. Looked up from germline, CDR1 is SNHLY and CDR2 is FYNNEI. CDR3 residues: CAGSEALVWGNYGYTF. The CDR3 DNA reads TGTGCCGGCAGTGAAGCGCTTGTATGGGGCAACTATGGCTACACCTTC.

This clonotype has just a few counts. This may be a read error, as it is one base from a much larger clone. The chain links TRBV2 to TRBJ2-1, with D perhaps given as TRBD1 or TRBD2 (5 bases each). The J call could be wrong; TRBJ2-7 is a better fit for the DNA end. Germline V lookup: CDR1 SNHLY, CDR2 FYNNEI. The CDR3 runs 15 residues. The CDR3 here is CASSPRAGSYNEQYF. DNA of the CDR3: TGTGCCAGCAGTCCCAGGGCGGGCTCCTACAATGAGCAGTACTTC.

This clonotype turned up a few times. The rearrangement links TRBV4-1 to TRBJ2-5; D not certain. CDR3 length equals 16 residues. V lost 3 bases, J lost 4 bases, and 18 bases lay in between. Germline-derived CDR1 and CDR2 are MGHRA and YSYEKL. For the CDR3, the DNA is TGCGCCAGCAGCCAGGATACCATCAGACGGGCAGAGACCCAGTACTTC. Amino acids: CASSQDTIRRAETQYF.

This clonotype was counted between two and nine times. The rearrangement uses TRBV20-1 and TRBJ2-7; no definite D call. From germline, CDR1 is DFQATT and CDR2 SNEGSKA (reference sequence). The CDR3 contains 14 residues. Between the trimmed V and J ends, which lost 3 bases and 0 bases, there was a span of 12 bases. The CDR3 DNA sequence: TGCAGTGCTAGGTCGTCCGCCATCTCCTACGAGCAGTACTTC. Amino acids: CSARSSAISYEQYF.

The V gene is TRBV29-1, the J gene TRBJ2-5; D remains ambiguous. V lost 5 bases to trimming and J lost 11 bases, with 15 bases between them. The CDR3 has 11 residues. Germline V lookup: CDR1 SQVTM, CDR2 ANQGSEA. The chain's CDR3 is CSVRSPLEQYF. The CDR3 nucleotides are TGCAGCGTTCGTAGCCCACTTGAGCAGTACTTC. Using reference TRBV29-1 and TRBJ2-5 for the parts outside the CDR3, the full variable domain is SAVISQKPSRDICQRGTSLTIQCQVDSQVTMMFWYRQQPGQSLTLIATANQGSEATYESGFVIDKFPISRPNLTFSTLTVSNMSPEDSSIYLCSVRSPLEQYFGPGTRLLVL.

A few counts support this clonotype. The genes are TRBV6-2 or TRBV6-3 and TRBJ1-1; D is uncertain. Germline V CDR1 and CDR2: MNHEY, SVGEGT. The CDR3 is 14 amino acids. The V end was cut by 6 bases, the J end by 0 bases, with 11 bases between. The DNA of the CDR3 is TGTGCCAGCAGGCGTGAGGGTTTGAACACTGAAGCTTTCTTT. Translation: CASRREGLNTEAFF.

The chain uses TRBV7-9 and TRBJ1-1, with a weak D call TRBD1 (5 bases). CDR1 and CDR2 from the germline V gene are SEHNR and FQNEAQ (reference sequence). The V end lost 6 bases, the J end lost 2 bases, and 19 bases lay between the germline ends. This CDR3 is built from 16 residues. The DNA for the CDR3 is TGTGCCAGCAGTAAGGTCGGGGGGTCTGGAAACACTGAAGCTTTCTTT. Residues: CASSKVGGSGNTEAFF.

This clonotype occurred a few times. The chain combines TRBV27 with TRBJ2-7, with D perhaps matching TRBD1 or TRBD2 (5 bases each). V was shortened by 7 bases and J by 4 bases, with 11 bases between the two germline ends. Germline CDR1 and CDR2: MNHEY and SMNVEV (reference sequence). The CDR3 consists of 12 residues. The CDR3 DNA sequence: TGTGCCAGCAAACGGGGCCCTTACGAGCAGTACTTC. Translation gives CASKRGPYEQYF.

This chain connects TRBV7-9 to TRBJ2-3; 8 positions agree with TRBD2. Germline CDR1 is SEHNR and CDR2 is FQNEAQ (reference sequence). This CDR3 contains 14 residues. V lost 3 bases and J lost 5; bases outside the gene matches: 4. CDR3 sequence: CASSFNGREDTQYF. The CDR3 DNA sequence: TGTGCCAGCAGCTTTAACGGGAGGGAAGATACGCAGTATTTT.

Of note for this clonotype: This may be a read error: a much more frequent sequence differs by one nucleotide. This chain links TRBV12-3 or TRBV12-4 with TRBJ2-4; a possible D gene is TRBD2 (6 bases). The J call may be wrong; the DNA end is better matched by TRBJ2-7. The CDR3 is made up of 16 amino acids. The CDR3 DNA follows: TGTGCCAGCAGTTCCACCGACGGGGGTCTAACCTACGAGCAGTACTTC. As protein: CASSSTDGGLTYEQYF.

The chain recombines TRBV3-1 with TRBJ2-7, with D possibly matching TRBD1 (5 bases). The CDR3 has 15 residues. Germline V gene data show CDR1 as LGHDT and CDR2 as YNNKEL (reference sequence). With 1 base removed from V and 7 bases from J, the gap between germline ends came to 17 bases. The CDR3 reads CASSQARQPNNEQYF. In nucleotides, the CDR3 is TGTGCCAGCAGCCAAGCTAGACAGCCCAACAATGAGCAGTACTTC.